The 22 T cell receptor beta chains below were found in one sample sequenced in a study of identical twins. TCRdb re-called the 5' RACE reads with MiXCR, one entry per CDR3 protein. The data hold 500,000 or so distinct CDR3 sequences, with 13% to 15% observed a single time. Another study also made use of these data, one on yellow fever vaccine responses in identical twins.

The sample consisted of CD4+ T cells sorted from blood. The source is a woman between 18 and 30 years old in good health.

The V and J genes are TRBV9 and TRBJ1-2; D uncertain. Germline V lookup: CDR1 SGDLS, CDR2 YYNGEE. Trimming shortened V by 4 bases and J by 4 bases, and 8 bases separated the two germline ends. There are 12 residues in the CDR3. The CDR3: CASSPVTYGYTF. CDR3 bases: TGTGCCAGCAGCCCGGTGACCTATGGCTACACCTTC.

This clonotype was seen only a few times. This chain uses TRBV11-2 with TRBJ2-2, with 7 bases that match TRBD1. Germline assignment: CDR1 SGHAT and CDR2 FQNNGV. This CDR3 spans 18 amino acids. Unmatched junction bases numbered 11, after V lost 1 base and J lost 3 bases. The chain's CDR3 is CASSLVGRGLDDTGELFF. In DNA, the CDR3 is TGTGCCAGCAGCTTAGTTGGCAGGGGGTTGGACGACACCGGGGAGCTGTTTTTT.

This chain uses TRBV23-1 with TRBJ2-1; the match to TRBD2 covers 10 bases. TRBV23-1 belongs to the ORF category, with a function that is uncertain. After removal of 1 base from V and 4 bases from J, the junction contained 4 bases not matched to a gene. This CDR3 contains 16 residues. The CDR3 spells CASSQWASGGYNEQFF. DNA of the CDR3: TGCGCCAGCAGTCAATGGGCTAGCGGGGGATACAATGAGCAGTTCTTC.

This clonotype was seen more than once but under ten times. This chain connects TRBV7-6 to TRBJ2-7, with a weak D call TRBD1 (5 bases). The germline CDR1 and CDR2 sequences are SGHVS and FNYEAQ. The V end was cut by 6 bases, the J end by 6 bases, with 18 bases between. The CDR3 length is 14 residues. CDR3 DNA sequence: TGTGCCAGCAGTTCAAATCCAGGGTTGGGCGAGCAGTACTTC. Protein: CASSSNPGLGEQYF. Combining the CDR3 with reference TRBV7-6 and TRBJ2-7 gives the whole variable domain GAGVSQSPRYKVTKRGQDVALRCDPISGHVSLYWYRQALGQGPEFLTYFNYEAQQDKSGLPNDRFSAERPEGSISTLTIQRTEQRDSAMYRCASSSNPGLGEQYFGPGTRLTVT.

The chain recombines TRBV7-9 with TRBJ2-2; D not certain. The V end lost 1 base, the J end lost 7 bases, and 7 bases lay between the germline ends. This CDR3 has 13 residues. Germline V CDR1 and CDR2: SEHNR, FQNEAQ (reference sequence). CDR3 sequence reads: CASSLEAGGELFF. The DNA for the CDR3 is TGTGCCAGCAGCTTAGAGGCCGGCGGGGAGCTGTTTTTT.

The chain uses TRBV5-1 and TRBJ2-7; possibly TRBD2 for D (6 bases). This CDR3 region has 16 residues. The germline V gene has CDR1 SGHRS and CDR2 YFSETQ. The V end was cut by 0 bases, the J end by 2 bases, with 15 bases between. In DNA, the CDR3 is TGCGCCAGCAGCTTGGGGGGGACTGGGGGACCCTACGAGCAGTACTTC. Its translation: CASSLGGTGGPYEQYF.

Ten or more counts support this clonotype. This chain links TRBV7-9 with TRBJ2-2; D not certain. The CDR3 totals 14 residues. Germline V gene data show CDR1 as SEHNR and CDR2 as FQNEAQ (reference sequence). V lost 2 bases and J 0 bases, leaving 4 bases between the germline ends. This chain's CDR3 is CASSLMTNTGELFF. The CDR3 coding sequence is TGTGCCAGCAGCTTAATGACGAACACCGGGGAGCTGTTTTTT.

This clonotype was seen a handful of times. This rearrangement joins TRBV20-1 to TRBJ2-5; D uncertain. This CDR3 contains 13 residues. From germline, CDR1 is DFQATT and CDR2 SNEGSKA (reference sequence). Trimming stripped 0 bases from V and 7 bases from J, with 12 bases between. For the CDR3, the DNA is TGCAGTGCTAGAGATAAGGGCACCCGGACCCAGTACTTC. It encodes CSARDKGTRTQYF.

This clonotype appeared many times. CDR3 protein: CASSEVRLAVFNEQFF. CDR3 sequence (DNA): TGTGCCAGCAGTGAAGTGCGACTAGCGGTGTTCAATGAGCAGTTCTTC. V usage is TRBV2 and J usage is TRBJ2-1; 9 bases are a match to TRBD2. Trimming took 1 base from V and 6 from J; bases not matched to a gene: 7. CDR3 size: 16 residues. CDR1 and CDR2 (germline): SNHLY, FYNNEI.

The V and J genes are TRBV20-1 and TRBJ2-7; no definite D call. In germline, CDR1 is DFQATT, CDR2 SNEGSKA (reference sequence). The CDR3 loop spans 12 amino acids. The V end was cut by 1 base, the J end by 6 bases, with 10 bases between. The chain's CDR3 is CSARGAFIEQYF. The CDR3 bases are TGCAGTGCTAGAGGGGCATTTATCGAGCAGTACTTC.

J is TRBJ2-7 and V is TRBV3-1, with a possible D match to TRBD2 (5 bases). The V and J ends lost 4 bases and 2 bases respectively, with 15 bases between them. CDR3 length: 15 amino acids. Germline CDR1 reads LGHDT; CDR2 reads YNNKEL (reference sequence). The CDR3 nucleotides are TGTGCCAGCAGCCCCCTCGATAGCGCGACCTACGAGCAGTACTTC. Translating it yields CASSPLDSATYEQYF.

The genes are TRBV6-1 and TRBJ1-1, with D possibly TRBD1 on 5 matching bases. The V gene lost 11 bases and the J gene lost 1 base, with 8 bases spanning the gap. CDR3 length equals 11 residues. Germline loops: CDR1 MNHNS, CDR2 SASEGT. This CDR3 reads CAGRGNTEAFF. In nucleotides, the CDR3 is TGTGCCGGGAGGGGGAACACTGAAGCTTTCTTT.

The V gene is TRBV6-1, the J gene TRBJ2-7; either TRBD1 or TRBD2 may fit D (5 bases each). Germline values: CDR1 MNHNS, CDR2 SASEGT. V was cut by 6 bases and J by 6 bases, with 18 bases left in between. The CDR3 totals 14 residues. CDR3 region: CASRRTLDFLEQYF. CDR3 coding DNA: TGTGCCAGCAGAAGGACACTAGATTTTCTCGAGCAGTACTTC.

V usage is TRBV6-2 or TRBV6-3 and J usage is TRBJ2-5; D uncertain. V lost 4 bases and J 1 base, leaving 7 bases between the germline ends. Germline CDR1 and CDR2: MNHEY and SVGEGT. CDR3 size: 13 residues. Written as DNA, the CDR3 is TGTGCCAGCAGTTCCCATATCCAAGAGACCCAGTACTTC. Protein sequence: CASSSHIQETQYF.

This clonotype has just a few counts. The V gene is TRBV5-6, the J gene TRBJ2-3; the D gene could be TRBD1 or TRBD2 (5 bases each). CDR1 is SGHDT and CDR2 is YYEEEE in the germline V gene. Trimming cost V 4 bases and J 0 bases, with 12 bases left between them. The CDR3 length is 15 residues. Here the CDR3 reads CASSTPGPSTDTQYF. CDR3 coding DNA: TGTGCCAGCAGCACCCCGGGGCCTAGCACAGATACGCAGTATTTT.

The chain combines TRBV10-3 with TRBJ2-3, with 9 bases lining up with TRBD2. The junction had 13 bases not matched to a gene; V was cut back by 3 bases and J by 0 bases. This CDR3 contains 19 residues. Germline V gene lookup returns CDR1 ENHRY and CDR2 SYGVKD. The CDR3 protein is CAISDQYGGRATSTDTQYF. The CDR3 DNA reads as TGTGCCATCAGTGATCAGTACGGCGGGAGGGCCACTAGCACAGATACGCAGTATTTT.

This chain links TRBV5-4 with TRBJ2-3; 8 positions agree with TRBD2. Germline CDR1 is SGHNT and CDR2 is YYREEE (reference sequence). This CDR3 contains 15 residues. J gave up 2 bases and V 1 base, and 3 bases lay outside the gene matches. The CDR3 region has the DNA TGTGCCAGCAGCTTGAACGGGGGGGTCACAGATACGCAGTATTTT. Protein sequence: CASSLNGGVTDTQYF.

The V and J genes are TRBV20-1 and TRBJ2-5; D is possibly TRBD1 (6 bases). The CDR3 contains 13 residues. Germline V lookup: CDR1 DFQATT, CDR2 SNEGSKA (reference sequence). The V end lost 3 bases, the J end lost 4 bases, and 12 bases lay between the germline ends. The CDR3 nucleotides read TGCAGTGCTAGTCCCAGGGGACGAGAGACCCAGTACTTC. This encodes CSASPRGRETQYF.

The chain couples TRBV20-1 to TRBJ2-2, with 8 nucleotides matching TRBD1. This CDR3 spans 12 amino acids. Germline V CDR1 and CDR2: DFQATT, SNEGSKA (reference sequence). CDR3 in amino acids: CTAQGAIGELFF. CDR3 coding DNA: TGCACGGCCCAGGGGGCAATCGGGGAGCTGTTTTTT.

This rearrangement joins TRBV6-5 to TRBJ1-2; D is undetermined. Trimming cost V 2 bases and J 5 bases, with 18 bases left between them. Per the germline V gene, CDR1 is MNHEY and CDR2 is SVGAGI. This CDR3 region has 16 residues. In DNA form, the CDR3 reads TGTGCCAGCAGTTACCATCTCGTGGCAGGCGATTATGGCTACACCTTC. This translates into CASSYHLVAGDYGYTF.

V usage is TRBV7-9 and J usage is TRBJ2-7; 9 bases are a match to TRBD1. This CDR3 region has 16 residues. Looked up from germline, CDR1 is SEHNR and CDR2 is FQNEAQ (reference sequence). V was clipped by 1 base and J by 4 bases; unmatched bases: 8. The CDR3 loop reads CASSLDRLGQGYEQYF. Written as DNA, the CDR3 is TGTGCCAGCAGCTTAGATCGTCTTGGACAGGGGTACGAGCAGTACTTC. Looking up the rest from reference TRBV7-9 and TRBJ2-7 gives the full variable domain: DTGVSQNPRHKITKRGQNVTFRCDPISEHNRLYWYRQTLGQGPEFLTYFQNEAQLEKSRLLSDRFSAERPKGSFSTLEIQRTEQGDSAMYLCASSLDRLGQGYEQYFGPGTRLTVT.

In its sample, this clonotype was seen a few times. The chain recombines TRBV20-1 with TRBJ2-3; 9 bases fit TRBD2. This CDR3 comprises 15 residues. Trimming took 6 bases from V and 2 from J; bases not matched to a gene: 9. CDR1 is DFQATT and CDR2 is SNEGSKA in the germline V gene (reference sequence). The CDR3, as DNA: TGCAGTGCACCGATCGGCGGGGGGGCCACAGATACGCAGTATTTT. Translated: CSAPIGGGATDTQYF.